The clone carrying this TCR beta chain was detected once. Libraries were prepared by immunoSEQ multiplex PCR; TCRdb keeps only in-frame clonotypes and omits some of them. The sample holds 190,000 or so clones; 85% to 95% are singletons and the top ten take roughly 1.5%. The sample belongs to a study of control samples from healthy donors and cancer patients. V was shortened by 6 bases and J by 5 bases, with 22 bases between the two germline ends. Germline V gene data show CDR1 as LNHDA and CDR2 as SQIVND (reference sequence). The CDR3 runs to 17 residues. This clonotype was sampled from a young man in good health. The chain joins TRBV19 to TRBJ2-2; D is possibly TRBD1 or TRBD2 (5 bases each). The specimen sequenced was blood. Written as DNA, the CDR3 is TGTGCCAGTAGCATAAGCCCTGGGGCAGGGAGAACCGGGGAGCTGTTTTTT. Encoded protein: CASSISPGAGRTGELFF. Complete variable domain (other parts from reference TRBV19 and TRBJ2-2): DGGITQSPKYLFRKEGQNVTLSCEQNLNHDAMYWYRQDPGQGLRLIYYSQIVNDFQKGDIAEGYSVSREKKESFPLTVTSAQKNPTAFYLCASSISPGAGRTGELFFGEGSRLTVL.